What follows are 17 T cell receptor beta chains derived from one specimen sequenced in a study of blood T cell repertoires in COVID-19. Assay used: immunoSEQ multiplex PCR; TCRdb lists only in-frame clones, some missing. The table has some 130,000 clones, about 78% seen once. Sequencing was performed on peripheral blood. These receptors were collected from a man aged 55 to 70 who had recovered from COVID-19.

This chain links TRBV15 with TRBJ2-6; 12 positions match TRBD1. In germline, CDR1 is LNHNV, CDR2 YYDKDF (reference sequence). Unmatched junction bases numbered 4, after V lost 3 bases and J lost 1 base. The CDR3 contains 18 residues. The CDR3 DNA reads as TGTGCCACCAGCAGGGGGGGACAGGGGGCATCTGGGGCCAACGTCCTGACTTTC. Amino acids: CATSRGGQGASGANVLTF.

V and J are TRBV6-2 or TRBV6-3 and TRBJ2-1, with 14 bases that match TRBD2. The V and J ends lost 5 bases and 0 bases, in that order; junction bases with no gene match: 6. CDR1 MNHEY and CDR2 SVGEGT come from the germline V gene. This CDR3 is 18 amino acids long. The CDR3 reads CASSPGLAGGSSYNEQFF. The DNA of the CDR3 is TGTGCCAGCAGTCCAGGACTAGCGGGGGGCAGCTCCTACAATGAGCAGTTCTTC.

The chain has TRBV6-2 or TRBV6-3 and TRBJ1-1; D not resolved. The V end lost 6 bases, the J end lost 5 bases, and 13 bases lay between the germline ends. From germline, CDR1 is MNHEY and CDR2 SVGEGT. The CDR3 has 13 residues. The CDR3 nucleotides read TGTGCCAGCAGCCTCCCGGTCGGGACTGAAGCTTTCTTT. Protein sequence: CASSLPVGTEAFF.

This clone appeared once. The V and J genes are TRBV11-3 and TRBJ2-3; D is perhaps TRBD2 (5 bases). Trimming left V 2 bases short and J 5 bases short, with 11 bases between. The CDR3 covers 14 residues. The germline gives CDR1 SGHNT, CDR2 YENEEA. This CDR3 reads CASSLRDDGDTQYF. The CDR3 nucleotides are TGTGCCAGCAGCTTACGGGATGACGGAGATACGCAGTATTTT.

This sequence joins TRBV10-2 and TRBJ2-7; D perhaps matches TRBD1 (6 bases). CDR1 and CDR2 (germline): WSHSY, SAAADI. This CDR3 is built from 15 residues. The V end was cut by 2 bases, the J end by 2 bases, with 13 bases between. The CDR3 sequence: CASSEQTGGPYEQYF. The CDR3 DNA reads TGCGCCAGCAGTGAGCAGACAGGTGGGCCCTACGAGCAGTACTTC.

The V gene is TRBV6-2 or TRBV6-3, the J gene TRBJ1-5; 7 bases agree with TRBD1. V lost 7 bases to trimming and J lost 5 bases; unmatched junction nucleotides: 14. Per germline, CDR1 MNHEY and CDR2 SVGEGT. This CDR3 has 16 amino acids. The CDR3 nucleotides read TGTGCCAGCACCCCAGATGAATCACAGGGGTATCAGCCCCAGCATTTT. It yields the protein CASTPDESQGYQPQHF.

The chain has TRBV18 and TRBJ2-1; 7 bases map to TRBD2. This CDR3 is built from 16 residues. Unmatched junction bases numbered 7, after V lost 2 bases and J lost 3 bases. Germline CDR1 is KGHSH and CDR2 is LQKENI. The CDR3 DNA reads TGTGCCAGCTCACCAAGTGAGGCTAGCGGCTACAATGAGCAGTTCTTC. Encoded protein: CASSPSEASGYNEQFF. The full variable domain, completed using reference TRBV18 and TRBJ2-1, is NAGVMQNPRHLVRRRGQEARLRCSPMKGHSHVYWYRQLPEEGLKFMVYLQKENIIDESGMPKERFSAEFPKEGPSILRIQQVVRGDSAAYFCASSPSEASGYNEQFFGPGTRLTVL.

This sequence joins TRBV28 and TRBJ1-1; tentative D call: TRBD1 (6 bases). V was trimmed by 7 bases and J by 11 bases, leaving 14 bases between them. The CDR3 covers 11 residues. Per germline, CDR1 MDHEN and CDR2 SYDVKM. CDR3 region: CASTTQGNAFF. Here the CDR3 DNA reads TGTGCCAGCACTACCCAGGGGAATGCTTTCTTT.

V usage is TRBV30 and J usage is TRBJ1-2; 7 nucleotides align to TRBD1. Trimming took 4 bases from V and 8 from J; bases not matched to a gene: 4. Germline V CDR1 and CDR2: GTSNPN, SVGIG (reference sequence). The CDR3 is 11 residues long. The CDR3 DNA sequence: TGTGCCTGGACTCAGGGGGGCGGCTACACCTTC. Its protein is CAWTQGGGYTF.

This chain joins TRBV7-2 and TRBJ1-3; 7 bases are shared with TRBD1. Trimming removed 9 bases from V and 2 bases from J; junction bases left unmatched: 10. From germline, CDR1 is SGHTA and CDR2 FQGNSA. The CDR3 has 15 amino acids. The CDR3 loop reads CASSGDREAGNTIYF. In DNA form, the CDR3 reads TGTGCCAGTTCAGGAGACAGGGAAGCTGGAAACACCATATATTTT.

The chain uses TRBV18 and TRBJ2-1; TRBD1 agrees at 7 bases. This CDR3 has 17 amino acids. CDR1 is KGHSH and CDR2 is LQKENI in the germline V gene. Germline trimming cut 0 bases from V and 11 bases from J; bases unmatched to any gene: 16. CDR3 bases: TGTGCCAGCTCACCACCGAATTGGGACAGAAATACAATGAAGCAGTTCTTC. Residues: CASSPPNWDRNTMKQFF.

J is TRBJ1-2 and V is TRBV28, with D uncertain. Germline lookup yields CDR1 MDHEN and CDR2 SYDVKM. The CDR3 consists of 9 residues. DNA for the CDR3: TGTGGGGCAAGCTATGGCTACACCTTC. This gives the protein CGASYGYTF.

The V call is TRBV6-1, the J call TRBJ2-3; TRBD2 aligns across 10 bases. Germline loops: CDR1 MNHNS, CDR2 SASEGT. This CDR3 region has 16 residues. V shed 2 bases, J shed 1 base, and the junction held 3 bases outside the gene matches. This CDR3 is CASSETLAGGTDTQYF. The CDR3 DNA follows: TGTGCCAGCAGTGAAACGCTAGCGGGAGGCACAGATACGCAGTATTTT.

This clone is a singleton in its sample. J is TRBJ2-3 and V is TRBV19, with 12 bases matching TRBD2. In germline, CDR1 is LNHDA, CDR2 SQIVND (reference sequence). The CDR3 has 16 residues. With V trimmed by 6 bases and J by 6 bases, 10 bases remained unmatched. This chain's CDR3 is CASSPGLAGGVDTQYF. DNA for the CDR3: TGTGCCAGTAGCCCAGGGCTAGCGGGGGGGGTCGATACGCAGTATTTT. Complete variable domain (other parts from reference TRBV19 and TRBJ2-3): DGGITQSPKYLFRKEGQNVTLSCEQNLNHDAMYWYRQDPGQGLRLIYYSQIVNDFQKGDIAEGYSVSREKKESFPLTVTSAQKNPTAFYLCASSPGLAGGVDTQYFGPGTRLTVL.

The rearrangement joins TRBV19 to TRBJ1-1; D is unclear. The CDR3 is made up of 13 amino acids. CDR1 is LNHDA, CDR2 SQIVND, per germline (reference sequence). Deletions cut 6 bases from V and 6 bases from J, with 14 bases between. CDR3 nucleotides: TGTGCCAGTAGAGGGATTTCGGGAGCTGAAGCTTTCTTT. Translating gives CASRGISGAEAFF.

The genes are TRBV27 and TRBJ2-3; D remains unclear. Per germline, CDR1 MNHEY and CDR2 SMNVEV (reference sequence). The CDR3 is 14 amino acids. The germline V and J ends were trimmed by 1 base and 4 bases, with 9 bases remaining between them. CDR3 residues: CASSLWAFADTQYF. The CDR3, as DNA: TGTGCCAGCAGTTTATGGGCGTTTGCAGATACGCAGTATTTT.

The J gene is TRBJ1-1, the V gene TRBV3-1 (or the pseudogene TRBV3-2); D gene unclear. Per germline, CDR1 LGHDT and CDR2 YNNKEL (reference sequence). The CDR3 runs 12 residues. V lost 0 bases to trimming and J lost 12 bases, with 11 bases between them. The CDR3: CASSQEPRNPFF. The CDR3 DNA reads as TGTGCCAGCAGCCAAGAACCCAGGAACCCTTTCTTT.